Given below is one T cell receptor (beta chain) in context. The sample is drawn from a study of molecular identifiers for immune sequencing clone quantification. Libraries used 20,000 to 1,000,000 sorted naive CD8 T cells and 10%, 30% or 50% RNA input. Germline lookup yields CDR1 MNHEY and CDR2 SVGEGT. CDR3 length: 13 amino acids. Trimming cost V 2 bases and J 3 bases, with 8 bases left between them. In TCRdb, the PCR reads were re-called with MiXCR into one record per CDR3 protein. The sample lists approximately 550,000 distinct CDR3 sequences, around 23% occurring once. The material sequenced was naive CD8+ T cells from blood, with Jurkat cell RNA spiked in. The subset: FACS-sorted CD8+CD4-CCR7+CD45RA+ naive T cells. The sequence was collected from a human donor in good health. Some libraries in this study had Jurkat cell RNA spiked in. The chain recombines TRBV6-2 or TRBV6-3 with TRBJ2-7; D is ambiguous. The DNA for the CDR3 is TGTGCCAGCAGTTACAGGGATTTCTACGAGCAGTACTTC. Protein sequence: CASSYRDFYEQYF.